The 2 T cell receptor beta chains presented below share a single source sample, sequenced in a study of cytomegalovirus exposure and HLA in healthy donors. PCR amplification relied on 60 Vbeta primers (plus 13 Jbeta primers). Measured with immunoSEQ multiplex PCR; TCRdb has only the in-frame clones, and not every one. The sample holds over 150,000 clones, around 75% seen once. Sequenced: PBMCs. These receptors came from a male donor in good health and CMV-seronegative.

The chain links TRBV2 to TRBJ2-7, with D perhaps matching TRBD2 (5 bases). Trimming shortened V by 2 bases and J by 0 bases, and 14 bases separated the two germline ends. The germline V gene encodes CDR1 SNHLY and CDR2 FYNNEI. This CDR3 contains 16 residues. The CDR3 protein is CASSERSWGASYEQYF. CDR3 bases: TGTGCCAGCAGTGAAAGGAGCTGGGGAGCCTCCTACGAGCAGTACTTC.

This clone was seen a few times. The chain joins TRBV6-1 to TRBJ1-2, with D perhaps matching TRBD1 (6 bases). V lost 6 bases to trimming and J lost 3 bases, with 14 bases between them. The CDR3 runs to 14 residues. Looked up from germline, CDR1 is MNHNS and CDR2 is SASEGT. For the CDR3, the DNA is TGTGCCAGCAGGTACAGGGAGAACCACTATGGCTACACCTTC. This codes for CASRYRENHYGYTF.